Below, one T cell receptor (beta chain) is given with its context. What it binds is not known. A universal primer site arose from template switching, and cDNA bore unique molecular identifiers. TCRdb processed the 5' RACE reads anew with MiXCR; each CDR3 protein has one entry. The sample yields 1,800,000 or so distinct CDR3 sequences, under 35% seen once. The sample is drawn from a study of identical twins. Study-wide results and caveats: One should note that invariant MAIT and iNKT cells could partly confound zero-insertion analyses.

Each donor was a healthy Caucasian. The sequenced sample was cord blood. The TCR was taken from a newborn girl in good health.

The DNA of the CDR3 is TGTGCCAGCAGCTATCGAACCGGGCTAGCTAATGAAAAACTGTTTTTT. Translation gives CASSYRTGLANEKLFF. This chain joins TRBV5-6 and TRBJ1-4; D remains unclear. V dropped 3 bases and J dropped 3 bases, with 15 bases sitting between them. Germline lookup yields CDR1 SGHDT and CDR2 YYEEEE. This CDR3 comprises 16 residues.